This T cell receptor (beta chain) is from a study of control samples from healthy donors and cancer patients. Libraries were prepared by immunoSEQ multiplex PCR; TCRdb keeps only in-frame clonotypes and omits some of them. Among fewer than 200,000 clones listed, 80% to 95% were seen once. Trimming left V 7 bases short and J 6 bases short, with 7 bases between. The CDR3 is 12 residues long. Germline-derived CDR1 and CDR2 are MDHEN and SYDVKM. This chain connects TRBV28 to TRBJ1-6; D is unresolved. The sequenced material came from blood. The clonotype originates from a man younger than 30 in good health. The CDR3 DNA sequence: TGTGCCAGCATTGGAGGTAATTCACCCCTCCACTTT. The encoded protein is CASIGGNSPLHF.